This TCR beta chain came from a study of T cell clusters in autoimmune cytopenias. Study details: TRB sequencing had a median about 52,000 reads and 2,000 to 3,000 distinct clonotypes per sample. The study's findings and limits: TRB repertoire shifts in secondary cytopenia and chronic lymphocytic leukemia mostly reflected lymphoma, not autoimmunity. Healthy donors had roughly 3.3-fold more exclusive TRB clusters than active autoimmune hepatitis patients.

A remark on this clonotype: The antigen is not known.

TRB was amplified from around 250 ng of peripheral blood genomic DNA per sample. Multiplex touch-down PCR amplified TRB using TRB-A and TRB-B pools in one tube. TCRdb derives one entry per CDR3 protein from the multiplex PCR reads, leaving out DNA. Its listing shows some 6,000 distinct CDR3 sequences. CDR1 and CDR2 from the germline V gene are MNHNS and SASEGT. This CDR3 has 14 residues. The sequencing sample was made of peripheral blood. The J gene is TRBJ2-3, the V gene TRBV6-1; the TRBD1 assignment by TCRdb is unverifiable without DNA. The source is a human donor with an autoimmune cytopenia or autoimmune hepatitis (not recorded which). The CDR3 protein is CASQGGGGGDTQYF.